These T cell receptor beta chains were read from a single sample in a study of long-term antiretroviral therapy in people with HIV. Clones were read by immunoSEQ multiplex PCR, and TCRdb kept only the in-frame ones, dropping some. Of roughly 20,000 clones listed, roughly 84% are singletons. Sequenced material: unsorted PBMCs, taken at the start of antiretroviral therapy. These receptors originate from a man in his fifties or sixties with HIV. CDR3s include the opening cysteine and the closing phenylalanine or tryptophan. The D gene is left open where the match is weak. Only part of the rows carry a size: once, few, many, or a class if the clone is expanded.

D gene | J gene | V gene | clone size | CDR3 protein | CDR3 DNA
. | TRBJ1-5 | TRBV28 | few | CASSSHQPQHF | TGTGCCAGCAGTTCACATCAGCCCCAGCATTTT
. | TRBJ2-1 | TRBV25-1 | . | CASSEGGVSWNEQFF | TGTGCCAGCAGTGAAGGGGGCGTTTCGTGGAATGAGCAGTTCTTC
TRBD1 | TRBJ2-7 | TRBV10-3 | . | CAISGTGINPYEQYF | TGTGCCATCAGTGGGACAGGCATAAATCCTTACGAGCAGTACTTC
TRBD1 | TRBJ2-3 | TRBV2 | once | CASSPGTGTDTQYF | TGTGCCAGCAGTCCCGGGACAGGGACAGATACGCAGTATTTT
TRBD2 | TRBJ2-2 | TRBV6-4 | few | CASSDRLAGDTGELFF | TGTGCCAGCAGTGATCGACTAGCGGGAGACACCGGGGAGCTGTTTTTT
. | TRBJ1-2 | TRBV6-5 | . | CASSPQEGPYGYTF | TGTGCCAGCAGTCCCCAAGAGGGCCCCTATGGCTACACCTTC
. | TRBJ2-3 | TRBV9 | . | CASSAEGVTDTQYF | TGTGCCAGCAGCGCCGAAGGGGTCACAGATACGCAGTATTTT
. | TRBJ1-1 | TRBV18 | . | CASSPQPGQLNTEAFF | TGTGCCAGCTCCCCCCAGCCGGGCCAGCTTAACACTGAAGCTTTCTTT
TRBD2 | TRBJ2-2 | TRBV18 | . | CASSPSRGANTGELFF | TGTGCCAGCTCACCTAGTCGGGGGGCGAACACCGGGGAGCTGTTTTTT
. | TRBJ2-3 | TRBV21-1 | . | CASTGGGTGEHDCTDTQYF | TGTGCCAGCACCGGGGGAGGGACAGGGGAGCATGATTGCACAGATACGCAGTATTTT
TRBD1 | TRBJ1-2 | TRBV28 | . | CASSRGTGGGYGYTF | TGTGCCAGCAGTAGAGGGACAGGGGGCGGCTATGGCTACACCTTC